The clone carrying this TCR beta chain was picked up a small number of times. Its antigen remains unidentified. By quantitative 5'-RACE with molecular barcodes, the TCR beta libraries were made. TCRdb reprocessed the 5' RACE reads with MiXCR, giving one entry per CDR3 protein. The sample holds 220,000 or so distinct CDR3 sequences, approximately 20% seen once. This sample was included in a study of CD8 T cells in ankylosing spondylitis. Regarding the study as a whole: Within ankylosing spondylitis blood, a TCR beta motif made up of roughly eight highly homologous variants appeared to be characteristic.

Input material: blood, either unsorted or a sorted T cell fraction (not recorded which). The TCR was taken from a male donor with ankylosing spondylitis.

This chain's CDR3 is CASAGGREVYEQYF. The DNA for the CDR3 is TGTGCCAGCGCCGGCGGGCGGGAGGTCTACGAGCAGTACTTC. The J gene is TRBJ2-7, the V gene TRBV11-1; TRBD2 agrees at 8 bases. This CDR3 has 14 amino acids. Germline CDR1 is SGHAT and CDR2 is FQDESV (reference sequence). V was clipped by 8 bases and J by 3 bases; unmatched bases: 9.